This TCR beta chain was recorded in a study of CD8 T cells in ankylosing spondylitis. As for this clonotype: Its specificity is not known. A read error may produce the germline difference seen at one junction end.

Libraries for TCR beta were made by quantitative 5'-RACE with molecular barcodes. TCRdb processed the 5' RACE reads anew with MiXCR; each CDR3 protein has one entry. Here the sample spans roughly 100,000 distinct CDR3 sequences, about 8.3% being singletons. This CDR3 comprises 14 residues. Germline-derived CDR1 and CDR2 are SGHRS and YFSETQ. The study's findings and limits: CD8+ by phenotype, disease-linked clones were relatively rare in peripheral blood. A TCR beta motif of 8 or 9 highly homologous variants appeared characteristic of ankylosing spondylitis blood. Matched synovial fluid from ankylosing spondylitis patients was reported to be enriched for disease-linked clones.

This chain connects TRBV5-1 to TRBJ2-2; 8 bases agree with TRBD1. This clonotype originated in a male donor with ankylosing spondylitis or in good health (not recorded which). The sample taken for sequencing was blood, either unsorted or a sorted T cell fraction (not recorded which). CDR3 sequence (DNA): TGCACCAGCAGCCTCAGGGGGCGCACCGGGGAGCTGTTTTTT. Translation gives CTSSLRGRTGELFF. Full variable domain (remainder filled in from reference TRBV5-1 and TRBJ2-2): KAGVTQTPRYLIKTRGQQVTLSCSPISGHRSVSWYQQTPGQGLQFLFEYFSETQRNKGNFPGRFSGRQFSNSRSEMNVSTLELGDSALYLCTSSLRGRTGELFFGEGSRLTVL.